One and the same sample provided the 9 T cell receptor beta chains below, sequenced in a study of siplizumab effects on memory and regulatory T cells. Clones were sequenced by immunoSEQ multiplex PCR, and TCRdb holds only the in-frame ones, with some missing. The repertoire has some 96,000 clones, 94% of them found once; the top ten carry approximately 1.4%. The sequenced sample was non-Treg CD4+ T cells sorted from blood. The receptors originated from a human donor in good health.

The chain is built from TRBV15 and TRBJ2-2; D is uncertain. Trimming pared 0 bases from V and 5 bases from J, leaving 10 bases between. The germline CDR1 and CDR2 sequences are LNHNV and YYDKDF (reference sequence). This CDR3 has 15 amino acids. The chain's CDR3 is CATSRDRAQTGELFF. CDR3 in DNA: TGTGCCACCAGCAGAGATAGGGCGCAGACCGGGGAGCTGTTTTTT. The full variable domain, in which reference TRBV15 and TRBJ2-2 provide the parts outside the CDR3, is DAMVIQNPRYQVTQFGKPVTLSCSQTLNHNVMYWYQQKSSQAPKLLFHYYDKDFNNEADTPDNFQSRRPNTSFCFLDIRSPGLGDTAMYLCATSRDRAQTGELFFGEGSRLTVL.

This rearrangement joins TRBV11-2 to TRBJ1-2, with 7 positions matching TRBD1. Germline V gene sequence: CDR1 SGHAT, CDR2 FQNNGV. This CDR3 is 16 amino acids long. Trimming took 1 base from V and 0 from J; bases not matched to a gene: 5. CDR3 nucleotide sequence: TGTGCCAGCAGCTTAGCGGGACAGAGAGCTAACTATGGCTACACCTTC. Protein: CASSLAGQRANYGYTF.

The chain carries TRBV5-4 and TRBJ2-2; D gene uncertain. This CDR3 comprises 15 residues. Germline lookup yields CDR1 SGHNT and CDR2 YYREEE (reference sequence). The germline V and J ends were trimmed by 1 base and 4 bases, with 11 bases remaining between them. The CDR3 loop is CASSLNGWSTGELFF. The CDR3 DNA is TGTGCCAGCAGCTTGAATGGTTGGAGCACCGGGGAGCTGTTTTTT.

The chain recombines TRBV20-1 with TRBJ2-5; D not resolved. CDR3 length: 10 amino acids. V shed 5 bases and J shed 5 bases, with 6 bases lying between them. The germline CDR1 and CDR2 sequences are DFQATT and SNEGSKA (reference sequence). CDR3: CSAAVETQYF. The CDR3 nucleotides are TGCAGTGCTGCAGTCGAGACCCAGTACTTC.

The genes are TRBV9 and TRBJ2-3; D not certain. The germline V gene has CDR1 SGDLS and CDR2 YYNGEE. Trimming took 4 bases from V and 3 from J, leaving 21 bases between them. The CDR3 sequence is 17 residues long. This CDR3 is CASSLSPIRSPTDTQYF. Written as DNA, the CDR3 is TGTGCCAGCAGCCTCTCCCCAATCCGCAGTCCTACAGATACGCAGTATTTT.

The count of this clone is one. The chain recombines TRBV7-9 with TRBJ2-1; 7 bases align to TRBD2. The V segment lost 7 bases and the J segment 6 bases; nucleotides outside the gene matches: 12. This CDR3 has 15 amino acids. Germline loops: CDR1 SEHNR, CDR2 FQNEAQ (reference sequence). The CDR3 here is CASTGGPGDFNEQFF. The DNA of the CDR3 is TGTGCCAGCACGGGGGGTCCGGGAGACTTCAATGAGCAGTTCTTC.

J is TRBJ2-7 and V is TRBV19; tentatively, D is TRBD2 (5 bases). This CDR3 contains 13 residues. Trimming pared 6 bases from V and 3 bases from J, leaving 12 bases between. Germline V gives CDR1 LNHDA, CDR2 SQIVND (reference sequence). CDR3 nucleotides: TGTGCCAGTAGGCTTATGGCGGGCTACGAGCAGTACTTC. It encodes CASRLMAGYEQYF.

This clone was observed once. The chain recombines TRBV7-9 with TRBJ1-1, with TRBD1 identical over 8 bases. With V trimmed by 5 bases and J by 1 base, 9 bases remained unmatched. Germline V lookup: CDR1 SEHNR, CDR2 FQNEAQ (reference sequence). The CDR3 runs to 16 residues. CDR3 DNA sequence: TGTGCCAGCAGCATCGGACAGGGTTTGGCGAACACTGAAGCTTTCTTT. This encodes CASSIGQGLANTEAFF. Based on the CDR3 plus reference TRBV7-9 and TRBJ1-1, the full variable domain is DTGVSQNPRHKITKRGQNVTFRCDPISEHNRLYWYRQTLGQGPEFLTYFQNEAQLEKSRLLSDRFSAERPKGSFSTLEIQRTEQGDSAMYLCASSIGQGLANTEAFFGQGTRLTVV.

This clone was counted once. V and J are TRBV11-2 and TRBJ2-2; 9 bases are a match to TRBD1. With V trimmed by 4 bases and J by 4 bases, 10 bases remained unmatched. The CDR3 is 17 amino acids. The V gene's germline CDR1 is SGHAT and CDR2 FQNNGV. The CDR3 sequence: CASSSYRGRLITGELFF. CDR3 DNA sequence: TGTGCCAGCAGCTCATACAGGGGGCGCCTGATCACCGGGGAGCTGTTTTTT.